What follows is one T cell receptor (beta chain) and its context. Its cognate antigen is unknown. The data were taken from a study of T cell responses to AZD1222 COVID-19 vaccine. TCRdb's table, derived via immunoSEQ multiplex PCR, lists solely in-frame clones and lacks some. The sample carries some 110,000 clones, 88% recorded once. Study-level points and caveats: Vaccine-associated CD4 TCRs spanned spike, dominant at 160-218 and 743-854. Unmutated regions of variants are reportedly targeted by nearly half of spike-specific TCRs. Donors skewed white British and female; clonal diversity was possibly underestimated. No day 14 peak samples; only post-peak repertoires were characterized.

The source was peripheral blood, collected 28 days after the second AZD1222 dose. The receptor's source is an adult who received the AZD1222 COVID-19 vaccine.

CDR3 sequence (DNA): TGTGCCAGCAGCTTAGGAATTTGGTGGGGCAAAGATGGCTACACCTTC. Translated: CASSLGIWWGKDGYTF. The chain uses TRBV11-2 and TRBJ1-2; a possible D gene is TRBD1 (5 bases). Trimming pared 1 base from V and 6 bases from J, leaving 18 bases between. Germline assignment: CDR1 SGHAT and CDR2 FQNNGV. The CDR3 sequence is 16 residues long.